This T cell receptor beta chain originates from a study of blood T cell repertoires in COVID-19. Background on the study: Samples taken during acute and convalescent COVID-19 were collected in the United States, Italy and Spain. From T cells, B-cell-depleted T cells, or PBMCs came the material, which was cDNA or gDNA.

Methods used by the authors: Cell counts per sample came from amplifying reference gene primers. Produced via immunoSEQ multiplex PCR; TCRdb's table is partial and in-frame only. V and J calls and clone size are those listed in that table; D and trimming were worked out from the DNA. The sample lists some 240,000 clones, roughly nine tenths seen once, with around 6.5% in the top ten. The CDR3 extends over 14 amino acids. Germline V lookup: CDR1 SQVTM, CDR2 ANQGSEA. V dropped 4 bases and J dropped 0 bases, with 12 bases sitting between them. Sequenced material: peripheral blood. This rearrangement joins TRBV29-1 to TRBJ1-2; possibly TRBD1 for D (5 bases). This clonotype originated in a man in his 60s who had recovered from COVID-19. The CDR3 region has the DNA TGCAGCGTTGTAGGGGCAGGAGCTAACTATGGCTACACCTTC. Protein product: CSVVGAGANYGYTF.